The 22 T cell receptor beta chains listed next were all sequenced from one sample in a study of blood T cell repertoires in COVID-19. Sequencing was performed with immunoSEQ multiplex PCR; in TCRdb, only in-frame clones are kept and a portion is missing. The sample has 250,000 to 350,000 clones, roughly 90% seen once. The sequencing sample was made of PBMCs or T cells enriched from blood (not recorded which). The receptor source for this set is a woman under 40 who had recovered from COVID-19.

This chain links TRBV28 with TRBJ2-7; D gene uncertain. V shed 5 bases and J shed 4 bases, with 18 bases lying between them. Germline CDR1 is MDHEN and CDR2 is SYDVKM. The CDR3 length is 15 residues. The CDR3 is CASSEPGRRIYEQYF. CDR3 coding DNA: TGTGCCAGCAGTGAGCCTGGGCGTCGAATTTACGAGCAGTACTTC. Supplemented by reference TRBV28 and TRBJ2-7, the full variable domain reads DVKVTQSSRYLVKRTGEKVFLECVQDMDHENMFWYRQDPGLGLRLIYFSYDVKMKEKGDIPEGYSVSREKKERFSLILESASTNQTSMYLCASSEPGRRIYEQYFGPGTRLTVT.

This rearrangement joins TRBV5-5 to TRBJ1-1; D is unclear. The CDR3 consists of 14 residues. Looked up from germline, CDR1 is SGHKS and CDR2 is YYEKEE (reference sequence). The ends were cut back, 4 bases at V and 1 base at J, with 11 bases in the middle. The CDR3 loop is CASSLNAGNTEAFF. The DNA of the CDR3 is TGTGCCAGCAGCCTAAACGCCGGGAACACTGAAGCTTTCTTT.

The genes are TRBV4-1 and TRBJ2-5; a weak D match, TRBD2 (5 bases). V was clipped by 1 base and J by 5 bases, with 8 bases between them. In germline, CDR1 is MGHRA, CDR2 YSYEKL. The CDR3 has 13 amino acids. Here the CDR3 reads CASSQGVAETQYF. CDR3 coding DNA: TGCGCCAGCAGCCAAGGGGTAGCGGAGACCCAGTACTTC.

The chain is built from TRBV28 and TRBJ2-7; perhaps TRBD2 as D (5 bases). The length of the CDR3 is 12 residues. V was pared by 2 bases and J by 4 bases, with 6 bases between. The germline V gene encodes CDR1 MDHEN and CDR2 SYDVKM. The CDR3 spells CASSLTSYEQYF. The DNA for the CDR3 is TGTGCCAGCAGTTTAACTAGTTACGAGCAGTACTTC.

V gene TRBV5-1 combines with J gene TRBJ2-1; 9 bases agree with TRBD1. Germline CDR1 is SGHRS and CDR2 is YFSETQ. The CDR3 totals 13 residues. Trimming at V came to 2 bases and at J to 9 bases, leaving 3 bases not matched to a gene. The CDR3 DNA reads as TGCGCCAGCAGCTTACAGGGGGCAGGTGAGCAGTTCTTC. The encoded protein is CASSLQGAGEQFF.

V is TRBV29-1 and J is TRBJ2-5; TRBD1 aligns across 7 bases. J lost 4 bases, V lost 7 bases, and 9 bases had no gene match. The CDR3 is 13 amino acids. Germline CDR1 SQVTM, CDR2 ANQGSEA. The DNA of the CDR3 is TGCAGCGGGGGACCCAGACAGGGAGAGACCCAGTACTTC. This sequence encodes CSGGPRQGETQYF.

The CDR3 DNA sequence: TGTGCCAGTAGTGCCTACACCGTGGGGACAGGGATCAGGGAGACCCAGTACTTC. This codes for CASSAYTVGTGIRETQYF. The V call is TRBV19, the J call TRBJ2-5, with TRBD1 matching 9 bases. Germline trimming cut 5 bases from V and 5 bases from J; bases unmatched to any gene: 18. CDR3 length: 18 residues. Germline V gene data show CDR1 as LNHDA and CDR2 as SQIVND (reference sequence).

This chain joins TRBV5-5 and TRBJ1-1; D possibly corresponds to TRBD1 (5 bases). The germline V gene encodes CDR1 SGHKS and CDR2 YYEKEE (reference sequence). The length of the CDR3 is 14 residues. The V and J ends lost 4 bases and 0 bases respectively, with 10 bases between them. In DNA, the CDR3 is TGTGCCAGCAGCCCCCCAGGGCTGAACACTGAAGCTTTCTTT. Its protein is CASSPPGLNTEAFF.

This clone has a handful of counts. CDR3 sequence reads: CASSLALVRGSAQPQHF. As DNA, the CDR3 is TGTGCCAGCAGTCTCGCCCTCGTCAGGGGATCTGCTCAGCCCCAGCATTTT. J is TRBJ1-5 and V is TRBV6-6, with a tentative D call TRBD1 (6 bases). CDR3 length: 17 amino acids. Per germline, CDR1 MNHNY and CDR2 SVGAGI (reference sequence). V lost 5 bases and J lost 6, with 23 bases in between.

The chain is built from TRBV2 and TRBJ2-2; 8 bases are a match to TRBD2. The J segment lost 2 bases and the V segment lost 3 bases, leaving 2 bases of the junction unmatched. The CDR3 has 15 residues. Looked up from germline, CDR1 is SNHLY and CDR2 is FYNNEI. CDR3 nucleotide sequence: TGTGCCAGCAGTGACGTAGCGGGAAACACCGGGGAGCTGTTTTTT. The encoded protein is CASSDVAGNTGELFF.

The V call is TRBV4-3, the J call TRBJ2-1, with 8 bases matching TRBD2. The CDR3 spans 13 residues. J lost 13 bases, V lost 1 base, and 6 bases had no gene match. From germline, CDR1 is LGHNA and CDR2 YSLEER. The DNA for the CDR3 is TGCGCCAGCAGCCAAGTCCCAGCGGGAGACCAGTTCTTC. This encodes CASSQVPAGDQFF.

The CDR3, as DNA: TGTGCCAGCAGTTTTTTACAGGGGACCGAGCAGTACTTC. Protein: CASSFLQGTEQYF. The genes are TRBV12-3 or TRBV12-4 and TRBJ2-7, with 7 nucleotides matching TRBD1. Germline trimming cut 3 bases from V and 6 bases from J; bases unmatched to any gene: 5. The CDR3 extends over 13 amino acids.

The V call is TRBV30, the J call TRBJ2-1; 10 bases fit TRBD2. V shed 4 bases and J 4 bases; nucleotides not matched to a gene: 7. The germline V gene encodes CDR1 GTSNPN and CDR2 SVGIG (reference sequence). This CDR3 contains 15 residues. In DNA form, the CDR3 reads TGTGCCTGGACCTCCGTAGCGGGAGGTTACAATGAGCAGTTCTTC. It is translated as CAWTSVAGGYNEQFF.

This sequence joins TRBV9 and TRBJ2-7; 16 nucleotides match TRBD2. Germline-derived CDR1 and CDR2 are SGDLS and YYNGEE. The CDR3 length is 19 residues. The V gene end was trimmed by 5 bases and the J gene end by 2 bases; junction bases not matched to a gene: 13. The CDR3 bases are TGTGCCAGCAGTCTCACTCCGGGACTAGCGGGAGGGAGCCCCTACGAGCAGTACTTC. Amino acid sequence: CASSLTPGLAGGSPYEQYF.

The rearrangement joins TRBV21-1 to TRBJ1-1; the DNA was not compared with TRBD1, the D call given in the table. TRBV21-1 is reported as a pseudogene. The CDR3 contains 17 residues. The CDR3 nucleotides read TGTGCCAGCAGCAAGTTAAAACAGGGGGCGAAGAGCACTGAAGCTTTCTTT. Residues: CASSKLKQGAKSTEAFF.

The chain recombines TRBV7-3 with TRBJ1-1; D uncertain. From germline, CDR1 is SGHTA and CDR2 FQGTGA. This CDR3 region has 14 residues. Trimming pared 0 bases from V and 1 base from J, leaving 6 bases between. The CDR3 nucleotides are TGTGCCAGCAGCTTAACCTCGTCGAACACTGAAGCTTTCTTT. This gives the protein CASSLTSSNTEAFF. Together with reference TRBV7-3 and TRBJ1-1, the CDR3 gives the full variable domain: GAGVSQTPSNKVTEKGKYVELRCDPISGHTALYWYRQSLGQGPEFLIYFQGTGAADDSGLPNDRFFAVRPEGSVSTLKIQRTERGDSAVYLCASSLTSSNTEAFFGQGTRLTVV.

This clone appeared a few times. CDR3 coding DNA: TGCGCCAGCAGCGGGGACAGCCTATCCTACGAGCAGTACTTC. Protein sequence: CASSGDSLSYEQYF. V usage is TRBV5-1 and J usage is TRBJ2-7, with 7 bases aligning to TRBD1. This CDR3 comprises 14 residues. The trim removed 4 bases at V and 1 base at J, leaving 5 bases unmatched. Per the germline V gene, CDR1 is SGHRS and CDR2 is YFSETQ. Filled out from reference TRBV5-1 and TRBJ2-7, the complete variable domain reads KAGVTQTPRYLIKTRGQQVTLSCSPISGHRSVSWYQQTPGQGLQFLFEYFSETQRNKGNFPGRFSGRQFSNSRSEMNVSTLELGDSALYLCASSGDSLSYEQYFGPGTRLTVT.

The chain recombines TRBV2 with TRBJ1-1, with TRBD1 matching over 8 bases. V lost 6 bases to trimming and J lost 5 bases; unmatched junction nucleotides: 8. Per the germline V gene, CDR1 is SNHLY and CDR2 is FYNNEI. CDR3 size: 14 residues. In DNA form, the CDR3 reads TGTGCCAGCAGCGTTACAACAGGGGGTACTGAAGCTTTCTTT. Translating it yields CASSVTTGGTEAFF.

The CDR3 is CASSVASTSVGQETQYF. The CDR3 region has the DNA TGTGCCAGCAGCGTAGCGTCGACTAGCGTAGGTCAGGAGACCCAGTACTTC. The gene calls are TRBV9 and TRBJ2-5; 8 bases align to TRBD2. The CDR3 runs 17 residues. Germline trimming cut 0 bases from V and 5 bases from J; bases unmatched to any gene: 12. The V gene's germline CDR1 is SGDLS and CDR2 YYNGEE.

This clone was seen once. The chain recombines TRBV7-6 with TRBJ1-3; D is unclear. This CDR3 spans 16 amino acids. V was cut by 2 bases and J by 0 bases, with 11 bases left in between. CDR1 is SGHVS, CDR2 FNYEAQ, per germline. CDR3 nucleotides: TGTGCCAGCAGCTTAATGGAAGCAGGCTCTGGAAACACCATATATTTT. It codes for CASSLMEAGSGNTIYF.

This chain connects TRBV10-3 to TRBJ2-7; weak D call: TRBD1 (6 bases). The germline V gene has CDR1 ENHRY and CDR2 SYGVKD. V lost 2 bases and J lost 5, with 16 bases in between. This CDR3 spans 15 amino acids. CDR3 protein: CAISEEFRGSDEQYF. The DNA for the CDR3 is TGTGCCATCAGTGAGGAATTCAGGGGTAGCGACGAGCAGTACTTC.

This sequence joins TRBV30 and TRBJ1-5, with D hard to call. Trimming cost V 8 bases and J 0 bases, with 8 bases left between them. Germline V CDR1 and CDR2: GTSNPN, SVGIG (reference sequence). This CDR3 has 12 amino acids. CDR3 amino acids: CAGGYSNQPQHF. CDR3 bases: TGTGCCGGCGGGTATAGCAATCAGCCCCAGCATTTT.